Presented here are 8 T cell receptor beta chains from one specimen sequenced in a study of blood T cell repertoires in COVID-19. Measured with immunoSEQ multiplex PCR; TCRdb has only the in-frame clones, and not every one. The top ten hold around 6.9% of the sample, which has 200,000 or so clones, around four fifths seen once. The sequenced sample consisted of peripheral blood. These receptors were obtained from a human donor with acute or convalescent COVID-19. The donor label of this sample is uncertain.

This chain links TRBV11-2 with TRBJ2-3, with no clear D. The CDR3 is 16 residues long. Per the germline V gene, CDR1 is SGHAT and CDR2 is FQNNGV. V was cut by 1 base and J by 2 bases, with 13 bases left in between. The CDR3 sequence is CASSLGLAVYTDTQYF. DNA of the CDR3: TGTGCCAGCAGCTTAGGTTTGGCAGTTTACACAGATACGCAGTATTTT.

The chain joins TRBV30 to TRBJ2-7; D gene uncertain. The V and J ends lost 3 bases and 6 bases respectively, with 15 bases between them. CDR1 and CDR2 from the germline V gene are GTSNPN and SVGIG (reference sequence). This CDR3 is 13 amino acids long. CDR3 residues: CAWRRSNSREQYF. CDR3 DNA: TGTGCCTGGAGACGGTCAAATTCGCGCGAGCAGTACTTC. Variable domain in full (rest from reference TRBV30 and TRBJ2-7): SQTIHQWPATLVQPVGSPLSLECTVEGTSNPNLYWYRQAAGRGLQLLFYSVGIGQISSEVPQNLSASRPQDRQFILSSKKLLLSDSGFYLCAWRRSNSREQYFGPGTRLTVT.

The chain links TRBV29-1 to TRBJ2-7; tentatively, D is TRBD1 (6 bases). The CDR3 loop spans 12 amino acids. From germline, CDR1 is SQVTM and CDR2 ANQGSEA. The ends were cut back, 3 bases at V and 4 bases at J, with 10 bases in the middle. DNA for the CDR3: TGCAGCGTTGAGGACAGCCGATACGAGCAGTACTTC. This encodes CSVEDSRYEQYF.

V gene TRBV7-9 combines with J gene TRBJ2-5, with 9 nucleotides matching TRBD2. The CDR3 contains 15 residues. The germline V gene has CDR1 SEHNR and CDR2 FQNEAQ (reference sequence). V gave up 3 bases and J gave up 2 bases; unmatched junction bases: 4. CDR3 sequence reads: CASSFPLAGQETQYF. The CDR3 nucleotides read TGTGCCAGCAGCTTCCCCCTAGCGGGGCAAGAGACCCAGTACTTC.

Worth noting for this clone: Different DNA sequences within this sample yield the same CDR3. The chain combines TRBV10-3 with TRBJ2-7; D gene ambiguous. Trimming cost V 3 bases and J 3 bases, with 6 bases left between them. CDR1 ENHRY and CDR2 SYGVKD come from the germline V gene. The CDR3 runs to 12 residues. The CDR3 protein is CAISESSYEQYF. The DNA of the CDR3 is TGTGCCATCAGTGAATCTAGCTACGAGCAGTACTTC.

The chain employs TRBV19 and TRBJ2-5, with D perhaps TRBD1 (6 bases). Germline values: CDR1 LNHDA, CDR2 SQIVND (reference sequence). This CDR3 region has 15 residues. Deletions cut 5 bases from V and 5 bases from J, with 18 bases between. In nucleotides, the CDR3 is TGTGCCAGTAGTCCCGGGACACGAGGAGTGGAGACCCAGTACTTC. The encoded protein is CASSPGTRGVETQYF.

V usage is TRBV19 and J usage is TRBJ1-4, with TRBD1 matching over 11 bases. The CDR3 consists of 15 residues. In germline, CDR1 is LNHDA, CDR2 SQIVND (reference sequence). Trimming cost V 6 bases and J 7 bases; bases outside gene matches: 7. CDR3 protein: CASRRPGTGGEKLFF. The CDR3 DNA is TGTGCCAGTAGGCGCCCCGGGACAGGGGGTGAAAAACTGTTTTTT. The full variable domain, in which reference TRBV19 and TRBJ1-4 provide the parts outside the CDR3, is DGGITQSPKYLFRKEGQNVTLSCEQNLNHDAMYWYRQDPGQGLRLIYYSQIVNDFQKGDIAEGYSVSREKKESFPLTVTSAQKNPTAFYLCASRRPGTGGEKLFFGSGTQLSVL.

Written as DNA, the CDR3 is TGTGCCATCAGTGACCCAGGGTCGGTGAACACTGAAGCTTTCTTT. It codes for CAISDPGSVNTEAFF. The chain couples TRBV10-3 to TRBJ1-1; D may be TRBD1 (5 bases). The CDR3 consists of 15 residues. From germline, CDR1 is ENHRY and CDR2 SYGVKD. V shed 3 bases and J shed 0 bases, with 11 bases lying between them.